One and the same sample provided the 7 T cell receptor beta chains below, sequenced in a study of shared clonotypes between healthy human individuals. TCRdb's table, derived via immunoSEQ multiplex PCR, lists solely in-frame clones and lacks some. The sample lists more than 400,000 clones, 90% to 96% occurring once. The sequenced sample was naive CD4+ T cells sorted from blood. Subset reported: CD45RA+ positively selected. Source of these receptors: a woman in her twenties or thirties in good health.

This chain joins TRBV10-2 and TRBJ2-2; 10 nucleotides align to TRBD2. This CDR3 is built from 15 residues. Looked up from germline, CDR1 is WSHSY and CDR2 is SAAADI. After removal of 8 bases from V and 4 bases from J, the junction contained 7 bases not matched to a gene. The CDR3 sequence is CASLLSGRTTGELFF. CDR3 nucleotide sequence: TGCGCCAGCCTCCTTAGCGGGAGGACCACCGGGGAGCTGTTTTTT.

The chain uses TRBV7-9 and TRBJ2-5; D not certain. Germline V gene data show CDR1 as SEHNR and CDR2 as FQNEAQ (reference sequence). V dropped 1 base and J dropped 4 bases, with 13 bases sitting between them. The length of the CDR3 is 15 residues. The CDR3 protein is CASSLGLVRGETQYF. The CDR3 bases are TGTGCCAGCAGCTTAGGCCTCGTGCGAGGAGAGACCCAGTACTTC.

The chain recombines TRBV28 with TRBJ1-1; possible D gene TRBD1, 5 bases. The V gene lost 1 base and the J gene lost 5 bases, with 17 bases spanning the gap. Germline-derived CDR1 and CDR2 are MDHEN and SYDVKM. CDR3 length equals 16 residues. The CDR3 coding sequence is TGTGCCAGCAGTTTATCCCTCCTAGGGGCAGGTACTGAAGCTTTCTTT. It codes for CASSLSLLGAGTEAFF.

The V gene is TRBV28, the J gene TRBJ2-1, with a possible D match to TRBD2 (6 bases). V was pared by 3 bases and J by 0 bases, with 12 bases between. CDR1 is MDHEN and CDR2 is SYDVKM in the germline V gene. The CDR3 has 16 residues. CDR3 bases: TGTGCCAGCAGTTTTCGTGGGAGGACCTCCTACAATGAGCAGTTCTTC. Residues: CASSFRGRTSYNEQFF.

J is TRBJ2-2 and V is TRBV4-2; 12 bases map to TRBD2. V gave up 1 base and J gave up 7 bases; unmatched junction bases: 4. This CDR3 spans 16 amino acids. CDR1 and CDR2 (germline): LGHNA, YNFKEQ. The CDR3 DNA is TGTGCCAGCAGCCAAGGGACTAGCGGGAAAGGCGGGGAGCTGTTTTTT. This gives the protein CASSQGTSGKGGELFF.

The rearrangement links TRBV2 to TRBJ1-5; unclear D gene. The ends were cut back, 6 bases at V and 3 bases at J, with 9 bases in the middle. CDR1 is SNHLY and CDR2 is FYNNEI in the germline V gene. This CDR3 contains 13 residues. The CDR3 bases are TGTGCCAGCAGACAAGGGATCAATCAGCCCCAGCATTTT. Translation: CASRQGINQPQHF.

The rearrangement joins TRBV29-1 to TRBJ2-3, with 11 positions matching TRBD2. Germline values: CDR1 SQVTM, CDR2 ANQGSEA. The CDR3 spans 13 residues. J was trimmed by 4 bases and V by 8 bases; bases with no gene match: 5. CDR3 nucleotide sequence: TGCAGCTCTAGCGGGAGGTCGGCAGATACGCAGTATTTT. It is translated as CSSSGRSADTQYF.